The next 6 T cell receptor beta chains were all read from a single sample in a study of T cell clones after liver transplantation. Libraries were prepared by immunoSEQ multiplex PCR; TCRdb keeps only in-frame clonotypes and omits some of them. The top ten clones hold about 37% of a sample with over 5,500 clones, 70% to 80% of them seen once. Sample: CD8+ T cells from blood, taken 24 months after liver transplant. These receptors all come from a human patient who received a liver transplant. The graft donor may account for some of the T cells.

The chain recombines TRBV27 with TRBJ2-3; TRBD2 agrees at 10 bases. V shed 5 bases and J 0 bases; nucleotides not matched to a gene: 5. CDR3 length equals 16 residues. Germline values: CDR1 MNHEY, CDR2 SMNVEV (reference sequence). The CDR3 loop is CASSALTSGSTDTQYF. Here the CDR3 DNA reads TGTGCCAGCAGTGCTCTGACTAGCGGGAGCACAGATACGCAGTATTTT.

This clone occurred a few times. This chain connects TRBV19 to TRBJ1-2; TRBD1 matches at 7 bases. This CDR3 is built from 14 residues. V lost 8 bases to trimming and J lost 4 bases; unmatched junction nucleotides: 10. Germline lookup yields CDR1 LNHDA and CDR2 SQIVND (reference sequence). The CDR3 reads CASDHRGRGYGYTF. The CDR3 DNA is TGTGCCAGTGACCACAGGGGAAGAGGCTATGGCTACACCTTC.

The genes are TRBV2 and TRBJ1-5; D remains unclear. Trimming took off 7 bases at V and 0 bases at J, with 13 bases between the two ends. Germline loops: CDR1 SNHLY, CDR2 FYNNEI. The CDR3 sequence is 15 residues long. The chain's CDR3 is CASIESPYSNQPQHF. CDR3 nucleotide sequence: TGTGCCAGCATCGAGAGCCCATATAGCAATCAGCCCCAGCATTTT. The full variable domain, its missing parts supplied by reference TRBV2 and TRBJ1-5, is EPEVTQTPSHQVTQMGQEVILRCVPISNHLYFYWYRQILGQKVEFLVSFYNNEISEKSEIFDDQFSVERPDGSNFTLKIRSTKLEDSAMYFCASIESPYSNQPQHFGDGTRLSIL.

This chain connects TRBV29-1 to TRBJ2-7; 8 bases are shared with TRBD2. Losses at the gene ends were 7 bases for V and 6 bases for J; bases not matched to a gene: 8. The CDR3 totals 12 residues. Germline V gene lookup returns CDR1 SQVTM and CDR2 ANQGSEA. CDR3 DNA: TGCAGCGCCGAAGCGGGGGCCGCCGAGCAGTACTTC. Its translation: CSAEAGAAEQYF.

This clone was observed a handful of times. This chain connects TRBV25-1 to TRBJ2-2; 11 bases are shared with TRBD2. The CDR3 extends over 15 amino acids. Losses at the gene ends were 9 bases for V and 4 bases for J; bases not matched to a gene: 7. Germline V gene data show CDR1 as MGHDK and CDR2 as SYGVNS. In DNA form, the CDR3 reads TGTGCCAGTTTAGCGGGAGGGCCTCGCACCGGGGAGCTGTTTTTT. Translated, it gives CASLAGGPRTGELFF.

The genes are TRBV6-4 and TRBJ1-1; TRBD1 might be the D (6 bases). CDR1 MRHNA and CDR2 SNTAGT come from the germline V gene. The CDR3 covers 12 residues. The germline V and J ends were trimmed by 0 bases and 8 bases, with 7 bases remaining between them. The CDR3 loop is CASSDSQGEAFF. The DNA for the CDR3 is TGTGCCAGCAGTGACTCACAGGGAGAAGCTTTCTTT.